This T cell receptor beta chain was identified during a study of tumor and adjacent non-tumor tissue in lung cancer. Whole-study findings and limits: Significantly higher TCR diversity was found in tumor than normal lung.

TCRbeta libraries were built with three rounds of nested PCR, modified from ARM-PCR. Each CDR3 protein gets one entry after TCRdb re-called the multiplex PCR reads with MiXCR. The table has roughly 76,000 distinct CDR3 sequences, less than 75% seen once. CDR3 size: 14 residues. Germline-derived CDR1 and CDR2 are MDHEN and SYDVKM. No cell sorting was done before RNA was extracted from the tissue. As to this clonotype: Its antigen is unknown. Just one base apart from a much larger clone, this may be a read error.

This sequence was found in a woman in her seventies with non-small cell lung cancer. Sequencing used lung tumor tissue. The chain joins TRBV28 to TRBJ2-5; D unresolved. In nucleotides, the CDR3 is TGTGCCTGCAGTTTTTTTCCCGGAAAAGAGACCCAGTACTTC. It yields the protein CACSFFPGKETQYF.